Following are 15 T cell receptor beta chains from one sample sequenced in a study of blood T cell repertoires in COVID-19 (dated by TCRdb to 2018 to 2020). Receptor libraries were prepared by the immunoSEQ multiplex PCR assay. In its TCRdb copy, this immuneACCESS table keeps in-frame sequences only and misses some clones. Where compared with another copy, unresolved V genes explain less than half of these, and the others have no known cause. Here the sample has over 250,000 clones; approximately 91% occur a single time. Around 2.5% of the sample lies in the top ten. Specimen: peripheral blood. These receptors were obtained from a person under 35 with COVID-19, enrolled during active disease.

The gene calls are TRBV2 and TRBJ2-3, with D hard to call. CDR1 SNHLY and CDR2 FYNNEI come from the germline V gene. The CDR3 runs to 13 residues. Trimming pared 4 bases from V and 4 bases from J, leaving 9 bases between. CDR3 loop: CASSALTPDTQYF. The DNA for the CDR3 is TGTGCCAGCAGTGCCCTAACCCCAGATACGCAGTATTTT.

In this sample, this clone turned up once. The V and J genes are TRBV9 and TRBJ1-6; D may be TRBD1 (5 bases). CDR1 and CDR2 (germline): SGDLS, YYNGEE. The V and J ends lost 4 bases and 1 base respectively, with 15 bases between them. This CDR3 region has 17 residues. Written as DNA, the CDR3 is TGTGCCAGCAGCCCGAGCGGGGGAGGGTCCTATAATTCACCCCTCCACTTT. Protein product: CASSPSGGGSYNSPLHF. Combining the CDR3 with reference TRBV9 and TRBJ1-6 gives the whole variable domain DSGVTQTPKHLITATGQRVTLRCSPRSGDLSVYWYQQSLDQGLQFLIQYYNGEERAKGNILERFSAQQFPDLHSELNLSSLELGDSALYFCASSPSGGGSYNSPLHFGNGTRLTVT.

The V gene is TRBV19, the J gene TRBJ2-1, with TRBD2 identical over 7 bases. The CDR3 is 14 residues long. The germline V gene encodes CDR1 LNHDA and CDR2 SQIVND (reference sequence). Trimming at V came to 5 bases and at J to 15 bases, leaving 16 bases not matched to a gene. This CDR3 reads CASSSRIAGEPPFF. The CDR3 nucleotides are TGTGCCAGTAGTTCACGGATAGCGGGCGAGCCCCCGTTCTTC. Looking up the rest from reference TRBV19 and TRBJ2-1 gives the full variable domain: DGGITQSPKYLFRKEGQNVTLSCEQNLNHDAMYWYRQDPGQGLRLIYYSQIVNDFQKGDIAEGYSVSREKKESFPLTVTSAQKNPTAFYLCASSSRIAGEPPFFGPGTRLTVL.

This chain uses TRBV19 with TRBJ1-1; D call uncertain. With 3 bases removed from V and 1 base from J, the gap between germline ends came to 9 bases. Germline V gene data show CDR1 as LNHDA and CDR2 as SQIVND (reference sequence). This CDR3 region has 14 residues. As DNA, the CDR3 is TGTGCCAGTAGTATTGGGAGGGCGAACACTGAAGCTTTCTTT. Translation: CASSIGRANTEAFF.

This chain uses TRBV7-9 with TRBJ2-3; the D gene is possibly TRBD2 (5 bases). This CDR3 is built from 14 residues. Deletions cut 2 bases from V and 4 bases from J, with 10 bases between. Germline values: CDR1 SEHNR, CDR2 FQNEAQ (reference sequence). CDR3 loop: CASSLSLSADTQYF. In DNA, the CDR3 is TGTGCCAGCAGCTTATCGCTTAGCGCAGATACGCAGTATTTT.

The rearrangement uses TRBV25-1 and TRBJ2-3, with TRBD2 matching over 12 bases. This CDR3 region has 15 residues. Germline loops: CDR1 MGHDK, CDR2 SYGVNS. V lost 3 bases to trimming and J lost 4 bases; unmatched junction nucleotides: 2. DNA for the CDR3: TGTGCCAGCAGTGAGACTAGCGGGAGTGCAGATACGCAGTATTTT. Translated: CASSETSGSADTQYF.

CDR3 in amino acids: CASSQGGRWTEAFF. CDR3 nucleotide sequence: TGTGCCAGCAGCCAAGGGGGGAGGTGGACTGAAGCTTTCTTT. The chain links TRBV3-1 (or the pseudogene TRBV3-2) to TRBJ1-1; D may be TRBD1 (5 bases). The CDR3 covers 14 residues. Germline V gene lookup returns CDR1 LGHDT and CDR2 YNNKEL (reference sequence). V lost 1 base, J lost 5 bases, and 11 bases lay in between.

This clone was counted once. The rearrangement joins TRBV30 to TRBJ2-3; D is unclear. The CDR3 consists of 15 residues. The V gene's germline CDR1 is GTSNPN and CDR2 SVGIG (reference sequence). V was pared by 2 bases and J by 0 bases, with 12 bases between. CDR3 coding DNA: TGTGCCTGGAGTACTACTTCAACCAGCACAGATACGCAGTATTTT. Residues: CAWSTTSTSTDTQYF.

This sequence joins TRBV28 and TRBJ1-2; the match to TRBD1 covers 7 bases. The CDR3 is made up of 14 amino acids. V was pared by 0 bases and J by 11 bases, with 9 bases of the junction left unmatched. CDR1 is MDHEN, CDR2 SYDVKM, per germline. The CDR3 sequence: CASSLWGIGGVYTF. For the CDR3, the DNA is TGTGCCAGCAGTTTATGGGGAATAGGGGGCGTATACACCTTC.

This clone was detected only a few times. A junction boundary mismatches the germline segment, possibly from a read error. The chain joins TRBV5-4 to TRBJ2-2; no firm D call. The germline CDR1 and CDR2 sequences are SGHNT and YYREEE (reference sequence). The CDR3 is 9 amino acids. The CDR3 protein is CASSLTLVF. The CDR3 DNA is TGTGCCAGCAGCTTAACATTGGTTTTT.

This clone was seen only a few times. The chain couples TRBV27 to TRBJ2-7; 9 nucleotides match TRBD1. After removal of 5 bases from V and 3 bases from J, the junction contained 5 bases not matched to a gene. The CDR3 length is 14 residues. Germline V gene data show CDR1 as MNHEY and CDR2 as SMNVEV (reference sequence). The CDR3, as DNA: TGTGCCAGCAGTCCCCGGGACAGGGTCTACGAGCAGTACTTC. It is translated as CASSPRDRVYEQYF.

J is TRBJ1-5 and V is TRBV25-1; TRBD1 matches at 11 bases. The CDR3 runs to 16 residues. V lost 2 bases and J lost 8; bases outside the gene matches: 8. Germline lookup yields CDR1 MGHDK and CDR2 SYGVNS. This CDR3 reads CASSETGTGGKEPQHF. DNA of the CDR3: TGTGCCAGCAGTGAAACCGGGACAGGGGGGAAGGAGCCCCAGCATTTT.

This chain uses TRBV3-1 (or the pseudogene TRBV3-2) with TRBJ2-7, with 10 positions matching TRBD1. CDR1 LGHDT and CDR2 YNNKEL come from the germline V gene (reference sequence). The CDR3 is 14 amino acids. V lost 2 bases, J lost 4 bases, and 2 bases stayed unmatched. Here the CDR3 DNA reads TGTGCCAGCAGCCAACCGGGACAGGGGTACGAGCAGTACTTC. Encoded protein: CASSQPGQGYEQYF.

This chain joins TRBV7-6 and TRBJ2-1; 12 positions agree with TRBD2. Germline V gene lookup returns CDR1 SGHVS and CDR2 FNYEAQ. Losses at the gene ends were 4 bases for V and 6 bases for J; bases not matched to a gene: 10. The CDR3 runs 17 residues. The CDR3: CASSSTTTSGSSNEQFF. CDR3 DNA sequence: TGTGCCAGCAGCTCCACAACGACTAGCGGGAGTAGCAATGAGCAGTTCTTC.

The rearrangement links TRBV29-1 to TRBJ1-1; TRBD1 is a possible D gene (6 bases). Trimming took off 7 bases at V and 0 bases at J, with 9 bases between the two ends. CDR1 is SQVTM, CDR2 ANQGSEA, per germline. This CDR3 is built from 12 residues. The CDR3 reads CSAGQMNTEAFF. Written as DNA, the CDR3 is TGCAGCGCCGGACAGATGAACACTGAAGCTTTCTTT. Combining the CDR3 with reference TRBV29-1 and TRBJ1-1 gives the whole variable domain SAVISQKPSRDICQRGTSLTIQCQVDSQVTMMFWYRQQPGQSLTLIATANQGSEATYESGFVIDKFPISRPNLTFSTLTVSNMSPEDSSIYLCSAGQMNTEAFFGQGTRLTVV.